This T cell receptor beta chain was found in a study of response to subunit inactivated influenza vaccine. Study-level results: The study's authors posited that every seasonal influenza vaccination enlists few new T cells.

Via MiXCR, TCRdb re-called the RT-PCR reads, giving one row per CDR3 protein. The sample lists 550,000 to 650,000 distinct CDR3 sequences; roughly 12% were seen once. This clonotype was seen a few times. No antigen is known for it. The receptor comes from a man in his forties or fifties who received an inactivated influenza vaccine. The starting material was PBMCs from blood, obtained on the day of vaccination.

The CDR3 region is CSARTGLDGYTF. The CDR3 DNA is TGCAGTGCGAGGACAGGGCTAGACGGCTACACCTTC. The chain couples TRBV20-1 to TRBJ1-2; TRBD1 matches 8 bases. The V gene's germline CDR1 is DFQATT and CDR2 SNEGSKA (reference sequence). V shed 6 bases, J shed 8 bases, and the junction held 8 bases outside the gene matches. The CDR3 runs to 12 residues.